One sample yielded the 20 T cell receptor beta chains listed below, sequenced in a study of T cells in Graves' hyperthyroidism and ophthalmopathy. RNA transcripts provided the source from which TCR beta CDR3 regions were amplified. First-round RT-PCR with HTBI primers amplified the TCR CDR3 region. From the multiplex PCR reads, TCRdb called clonotypes with MiXCR, one entry per CDR3 protein. In the table there are around 700,000 distinct CDR3 sequences, approximately 18% of which are singletons. The sequencing sample was made of blood. The receptors derive from a woman aged 50 to 60 with Graves' hyperthyroidism that later progressed to Graves' ophthalmopathy.

This chain joins TRBV7-9 and TRBJ2-4; 11 nucleotides match TRBD2. Germline-derived CDR1 and CDR2 are SEHNR and FQNEAQ (reference sequence). Trimming at V came to 7 bases and at J to 1 base, leaving 15 bases not matched to a gene. This CDR3 contains 19 residues. CDR3 sequence reads: CASNDLTSGGLLAKNIQYF. The CDR3 bases are TGTGCCAGCAACGACCTCACTAGCGGGGGATTACTGGCCAAAAACATTCAGTACTTC.

In its sample, this clonotype was seen a few times. This chain uses TRBV5-1 with TRBJ1-4; D is undetermined. Germline lookup yields CDR1 SGHRS and CDR2 YFSETQ. Deletions cut 4 bases from V and 5 bases from J, with 9 bases between. The CDR3 has 13 residues. The CDR3 DNA is TGCGCCAGCAGCGAGTCAGCAAATGAAAAACTGTTTTTT. Translated, it gives CASSESANEKLFF.

The chain uses TRBV5-1 and TRBJ1-2, with D maybe TRBD1 (6 bases). Trimming cost V 5 bases and J 8 bases, with 25 bases left between them. The CDR3 is made up of 16 amino acids. Germline CDR1 is SGHRS and CDR2 is YFSETQ. CDR3 sequence reads: CASSSSSQPGTSGYTF. For the CDR3, the DNA is TGCGCCAGCAGTTCTTCCTCCCAACCAGGGACAAGCGGCTACACCTTC. The full variable domain, in which reference TRBV5-1 and TRBJ1-2 provide the parts outside the CDR3, is KAGVTQTPRYLIKTRGQQVTLSCSPISGHRSVSWYQQTPGQGLQFLFEYFSETQRNKGNFPGRFSGRQFSNSRSEMNVSTLELGDSALYLCASSSSSQPGTSGYTFGSGTRLTVV.

This clonotype was counted at least ten times. The J gene is TRBJ1-1, the V gene TRBV20-1, with 8 bases identical to TRBD1. Germline trimming cut 4 bases from V and 6 bases from J; bases unmatched to any gene: 1. The CDR3 length is 11 residues. From germline, CDR1 is DFQATT and CDR2 SNEGSKA (reference sequence). CDR3 nucleotide sequence: TGCAGTGCTAAGACAGGGGCTGAAGCTTTCTTT. Its translation: CSAKTGAEAFF.

This clonotype was recorded many times. The chain uses TRBV3-1 and TRBJ2-1; 7 positions match TRBD1. V lost 1 base and J lost 1; bases outside the gene matches: 4. Germline lookup yields CDR1 LGHDT and CDR2 YNNKEL (reference sequence). This CDR3 has 16 amino acids. CDR3 nucleotide sequence: TGTGCCAGCAGCCAAGTTCTACAGGGGTCCTACAATGAGCAGTTCTTC. It is translated as CASSQVLQGSYNEQFF.

This clonotype was counted only a few times. The rearrangement uses TRBV6-1 and TRBJ2-2, with 9 bases lining up with TRBD1. Germline V gives CDR1 MNHNS, CDR2 SASEGT. After removal of 8 bases from V and 1 base from J, the junction contained 8 bases not matched to a gene. This CDR3 is 16 amino acids long. CDR3 nucleotides: TGTGCCAGCCGAGCTCCGGGACAGGGGAACACCGGGGAGCTGTTTTTT. This translates into CASRAPGQGNTGELFF.

In this sample, this clonotype turned up many times. The chain employs TRBV20-1 and TRBJ1-1; the D gene is possibly TRBD1 (5 bases). CDR3 size: 15 residues. V lost 5 bases to trimming and J lost 3 bases, with 19 bases between them. In germline, CDR1 is DFQATT, CDR2 SNEGSKA (reference sequence). The CDR3 loop is CSASWGGWVDTEAFF. As DNA, the CDR3 is TGCAGTGCTTCTTGGGGGGGGTGGGTTGACACTGAAGCTTTCTTT.

Only a few counts were recorded for this clonotype. CDR3 bases: TGCGCCAGCAGCTCTCGACAGGGTTTCTACGGAGATACGCAGTATTTT. Encoded protein: CASSSRQGFYGDTQYF. The V and J genes are TRBV5-1 and TRBJ2-3; 7 bases are shared with TRBD1. The CDR3 is 16 amino acids. CDR1 and CDR2 (germline): SGHRS, YFSETQ. Trimming at V came to 3 bases and at J to 5 bases, leaving 12 bases not matched to a gene.

This clonotype came up once. The CDR3 reads CASGGEGGDSPLHF. CDR3 sequence (DNA): TGTGCCAGCGGAGGAGAGGGGGGCGATTCACCCCTCCACTTT. This chain connects TRBV7-9 to TRBJ1-6; possible D gene TRBD1, 6 bases. Germline V gives CDR1 SEHNR, CDR2 FQNEAQ (reference sequence). The CDR3 is 14 amino acids. Trimming removed 8 bases from V and 8 bases from J, with 16 bases in between.

The J gene is TRBJ1-1, the V gene TRBV16; 7 bases are a match to TRBD1. The CDR3 is 15 amino acids. Trimming took 3 bases from V and 1 from J; bases not matched to a gene: 5. Germline CDR1 and CDR2: KGHSY and FQNENV. The chain's CDR3 is CASSQKQGSNTEAFF. The CDR3 DNA sequence: TGTGCCAGCAGCCAGAAACAGGGGTCGAACACTGAAGCTTTCTTT.

The chain couples TRBV3-1 to TRBJ2-4; 10 nucleotides line up with TRBD2. The CDR3 runs 14 residues. CDR1 LGHDT and CDR2 YNNKEL come from the germline V gene (reference sequence). The V segment lost 6 bases and the J segment 4 bases; nucleotides outside the gene matches: 3. The CDR3 here is CASSPAGGKNIQYF. The CDR3, as DNA: TGTGCCAGCAGTCCAGCGGGGGGGAAAAACATTCAGTACTTC.

In the case of this clonotype: No conserved phenylalanine or tryptophan is present at the end of the CDR3, so a read error is the likely explanation. The chain has TRBV12-3 or TRBV12-4 and TRBJ1-4; no clear D gene. Trimming removed 6 bases at V and 2 bases at J, with 16 bases between. This CDR3 region has 16 residues. Here the CDR3 reads CASSFGGIRTNEKLFS. The CDR3 coding sequence is TGTGCCAGCAGCTTCGGTGGCATCCGGACTAATGAAAAACTGTTTTCT.

This clonotype has a handful of counts. The chain carries TRBV4-1 and TRBJ2-7; D remains unclear. CDR3 length: 14 amino acids. CDR1 is MGHRA and CDR2 is YSYEKL in the germline V gene. V was pared by 0 bases and J by 2 bases, with 8 bases between. In DNA form, the CDR3 reads TGCGCCAGCAGCCAAGAAAGGTTAGCCTACGAGCAGTACTTC. It encodes CASSQERLAYEQYF.

This clonotype has at least ten counts. The chain combines TRBV2 with TRBJ1-2, with D perhaps matching TRBD1 (5 bases). The V gene's germline CDR1 is SNHLY and CDR2 FYNNEI. This CDR3 comprises 14 residues. V was pared by 4 bases and J by 4 bases, with 13 bases between. CDR3 loop: CASSVLGQSYGYTF. CDR3 in DNA: TGTGCCAGCAGTGTTCTGGGGCAATCCTATGGCTACACCTTC.

The V gene is TRBV2, the J gene TRBJ1-1; maybe TRBD1 (6 bases). This CDR3 spans 16 amino acids. Trimming took off 2 bases at V and 1 base at J, with 14 bases between the two ends. Germline CDR1 is SNHLY and CDR2 is FYNNEI. CDR3 coding DNA: TGTGCCAGCAGTGAAACTTACAGGGACGAGAACACTGAAGCTTTCTTT. It translates to CASSETYRDENTEAFF.

This clonotype was found a few times. The J gene is TRBJ2-7, the V gene TRBV5-6, with 10 positions matching TRBD1. The J segment lost 2 bases and the V segment lost 3 bases, leaving 8 bases of the junction unmatched. Germline V gene sequence: CDR1 SGHDT, CDR2 YYEEEE. The length of the CDR3 is 16 residues. This CDR3 is CASSSYPGQGAYEQYF. The CDR3 DNA follows: TGTGCCAGCAGCTCGTACCCAGGACAGGGGGCCTACGAGCAGTACTTC.

The CDR3 loop reads CASSLWLASDEQFF. The CDR3 nucleotides are TGTGCCAGCAGCTTGTGGCTAGCGAGCGATGAGCAGTTCTTC. The chain uses TRBV7-2 and TRBJ2-1, with D possibly being TRBD2 (6 bases). Germline values: CDR1 SGHTA, CDR2 FQGNSA. The CDR3 extends over 14 amino acids. V was clipped by 3 bases and J by 8 bases, with 14 bases between them. Based on the CDR3 plus reference TRBV7-2 and TRBJ2-1, the full variable domain is GAGVSQSPSNKVTEKGKDVELRCDPISGHTALYWYRQSLGQGLEFLIYFQGNSAPDKSGLPSDRFSAERTGGSVSTLTIQRTQQEDSAVYLCASSLWLASDEQFFGPGTRLTVL.

This clonotype was seen a handful of times. This chain connects TRBV6-1 to TRBJ1-1, with D uncertain. Trimming took 3 bases from V and 0 from J, leaving 5 bases between them. Germline V gene lookup returns CDR1 MNHNS and CDR2 SASEGT. The CDR3 contains 13 residues. The CDR3 loop is CASSDQMNTEAFF. Here the CDR3 DNA reads TGTGCCAGCAGTGATCAGATGAACACTGAAGCTTTCTTT.

The V and J genes are TRBV6-1 and TRBJ2-1; 8 bases align to TRBD1. The CDR3 is 14 amino acids. Germline CDR1 MNHNS, CDR2 SASEGT. With V trimmed by 7 bases and J by 6 bases, 8 bases remained unmatched. The CDR3 coding sequence is TGTGCCAGCAACGTCAGGGGGCTCAGCAATGAGCAGTTCTTC. Translated, it gives CASNVRGLSNEQFF.

This clonotype was detected only a few times. V gene TRBV6-1 combines with J gene TRBJ2-2; no reliable D call. The ends were cut back, 10 bases at V and 5 bases at J, with 17 bases in the middle. The CDR3 has 14 residues. Germline assignment: CDR1 MNHNS and CDR2 SASEGT. CDR3 sequence (DNA): TGTGCCACCGGCGAAGGGTTTGGAACCGGGGAGCTGTTTTTT. It specifies CATGEGFGTGELFF.